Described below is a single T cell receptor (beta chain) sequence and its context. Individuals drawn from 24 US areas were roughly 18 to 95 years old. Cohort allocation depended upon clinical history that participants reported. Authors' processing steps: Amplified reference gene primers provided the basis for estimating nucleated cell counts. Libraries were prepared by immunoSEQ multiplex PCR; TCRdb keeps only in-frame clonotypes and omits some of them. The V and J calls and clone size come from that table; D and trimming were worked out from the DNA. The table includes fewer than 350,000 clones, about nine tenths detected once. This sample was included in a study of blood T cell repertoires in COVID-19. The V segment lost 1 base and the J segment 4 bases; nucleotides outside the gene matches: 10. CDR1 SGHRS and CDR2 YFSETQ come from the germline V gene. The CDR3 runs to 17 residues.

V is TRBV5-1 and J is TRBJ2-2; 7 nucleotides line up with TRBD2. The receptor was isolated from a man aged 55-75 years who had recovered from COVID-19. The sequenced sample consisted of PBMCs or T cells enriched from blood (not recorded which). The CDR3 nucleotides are TGCGCCAGCAGCTTGCATTTGAGGGAGGGCGTCACCGGGGAGCTGTTTTTT. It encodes CASSLHLREGVTGELFF.